The present T cell receptor (beta chain) was sequenced within a study of CD8 T cells in Susac syndrome. Random hexamers were used to reverse transcribe an amount of about 0.5 to 1 ug RNA. MiXCR, run by TCRdb on the immunoSEQ multiplex PCR reads, gives a single entry per CDR3 protein. The data hold approximately 140,000 distinct CDR3 sequences, with around 94% observed a single time. CDR1 is SEHNR and CDR2 is FQNEAQ in the germline V gene (reference sequence). The CDR3 covers 13 residues. V was cut by 1 base and J by 7 bases, with 8 bases left in between. The specimen was CD8+ T cells from PBMCs. The origin of this receptor is a human donor in good health. This chain uses TRBV7-9 with TRBJ2-1; D gene uncertain. The CDR3 is CASSLVLLNEQFF. DNA of the CDR3: TGTGCCAGCAGCTTAGTCCTGTTAAATGAGCAGTTCTTC.